The rows below give T cell receptor beta chains drawn from one sample of a study of type 1 and type 2 diabetes patients. TCRdb reanalysed the multiplex PCR reads using MiXCR and keeps one entry per CDR3 protein. The table records about 290,000 distinct CDR3 sequences, approximately 50% of them present only once. Sequencing was done on a sample of peripheral blood mononuclear cells (PBMCs). The receptors were gathered from a man between 18 and 29 years old with type 2 diabetes. Both conserved end residues are part of each CDR3. Fields, in order: J gene, V gene, D gene, clone size, CDR3 DNA, CDR3 protein. The D gene is left open where the match is weak. Size tells how often a clone was seen (once, few, many) or the class of an expanded clone, and some rows leave it out.

>TRBJ2-3|TRBV2|NA|few
TGTGCCAGTACGGTGGGGACAGATACGCAGTATTTT
CASTVGTDTQYF
>TRBJ2-7|TRBV19|NA|NA
TGTGCCAGTAGTACCTTAGATATAGGTGGCTACGAGCAGTACTTC
CASSTLDIGGYEQYF
>TRBJ2-3|TRBV12-3/TRBV12-4|NA|few
TGTGCCAGCATCGATGGGACGGAAGATACGCAGTATTTT
CASIDGTEDTQYF
>TRBJ2-6|TRBV5-1|TRBD1|few
TGCGCCAGCAGCTCTGGGACAGGGCCAACTGGGGCCAACGTCCTGACTTTC
CASSSGTGPTGANVLTF
>TRBJ1-1|TRBV6-1|NA|NA
TGTGCCAGCAGAGGGGGGGGCGGTAGGGGTGAAGCTTTCTTT
CASRGGGGRGEAFF
>TRBJ2-1|TRBV30|TRBD1|NA
TGTGCCTGGAGTGTCTGGACAGGTAATGAGCAGTTCTTC
CAWSVWTGNEQFF
>TRBJ1-6|TRBV27|NA|NA
TGTGCCAGCTCCCCGTTGGGGGAAAGTTTTAATTCACCCCTCCACTTT
CASSPLGESFNSPLHF
>TRBJ1-2|TRBV7-3|NA|NA
TGTGCCAGCAGCTTACACCAGGGTTCTGGCGGCTACACCTTC
CASSLHQGSGGYTF
>TRBJ2-3|TRBV5-1|TRBD1|NA
TGTGCCAGCAGCTCCGCCGGGACAGGGTATATCACAGATACGCAGTATTTT
CASSSAGTGYITDTQYF
>TRBJ2-5|TRBV6-2/TRBV6-3|TRBD1|NA
TGTGCCAGCAGTGTCTCTCAGGGACAGGGGTATCAAGAGACCCAGTACTTC
CASSVSQGQGYQETQYF
>TRBJ2-3|TRBV11-2|NA|NA
TGTGCCAGCAGCTTAGGACCCGGCACAGATACGCAGTATTTT
CASSLGPGTDTQYF
>TRBJ1-2|TRBV5-1|NA|NA
TGCGCCAGCAGCCTGGCGGGGGATGTCTATGGCTACACCTTC
CASSLAGDVYGYTF
>TRBJ1-6|TRBV5-1|NA|NA
TGCGCCAGCAGCTTCTATGGGCCGACAGTAGGAGGAGGTTCACCCCTCCACTTT
CASSFYGPTVGGGSPLHF
>TRBJ2-2|TRBV24-1|NA|NA
TGTGCCACCAGTGCCTCGAGTGGGCCACCCGGGGAGCTGTTTTTT
CATSASSGPPGELFF
>TRBJ2-3|TRBV14|TRBD2|NA
TGTGCCAGCAGCTTAAATATCGCGGGGGGGTTCACAGATACGCAGTATTTT
CASSLNIAGGFTDTQYF
>TRBJ1-1|TRBV20-1|NA|NA
TGCAGTGCTAGGGTGAGCCAATTCAACACTGAAGCTTTCTTT
CSARVSQFNTEAFF
>TRBJ1-2|TRBV4-2|NA|NA
TGTGCCAGCAGCCAAACGGAATATGGCTACACCTTC
CASSQTEYGYTF
>TRBJ2-2|TRBV3-1|NA|NA
TGTGCCAGCGGAGAGTACGCCATAAACACCGGGGAGCTGTTTTTT
CASGEYAINTGELFF
>TRBJ2-7|TRBV19|NA|many
TGTGCCAGTAGTGCCGCTGCAGGGACGGGCTCCTACGAGCAGTACTTC
CASSAAAGTGSYEQYF
>TRBJ1-1|TRBV9|NA|NA
TGTGCCAGCAACGAAGTAGGGCGGTTCACTGAAGCTTTCTTT
CASNEVGRFTEAFF
>TRBJ1-6|TRBV18|NA|NA
TGTGCCAGCTCACCACCAGGGAGGCCCAATTCACCCCTCCACTTT
CASSPPGRPNSPLHF
>TRBJ2-2|TRBV28|NA|NA
TGTGCCAGCAGTTTATTAGACACTAGCAAAGCTTTATTTGGGGAGCTGTTTTTT
CASSLLDTSKALFGELFF
>TRBJ2-1|TRBV29-1|NA|once
TGCAGCGTTGGGTACCCAGGCAATGAGCAGTTCTTC
CSVGYPGNEQFF
>TRBJ1-2|TRBV28|NA|once
TGTGCCAGCAGTGTTGCCGGGACGGTCTATGGCTACACCTTC
CASSVAGTVYGYTF